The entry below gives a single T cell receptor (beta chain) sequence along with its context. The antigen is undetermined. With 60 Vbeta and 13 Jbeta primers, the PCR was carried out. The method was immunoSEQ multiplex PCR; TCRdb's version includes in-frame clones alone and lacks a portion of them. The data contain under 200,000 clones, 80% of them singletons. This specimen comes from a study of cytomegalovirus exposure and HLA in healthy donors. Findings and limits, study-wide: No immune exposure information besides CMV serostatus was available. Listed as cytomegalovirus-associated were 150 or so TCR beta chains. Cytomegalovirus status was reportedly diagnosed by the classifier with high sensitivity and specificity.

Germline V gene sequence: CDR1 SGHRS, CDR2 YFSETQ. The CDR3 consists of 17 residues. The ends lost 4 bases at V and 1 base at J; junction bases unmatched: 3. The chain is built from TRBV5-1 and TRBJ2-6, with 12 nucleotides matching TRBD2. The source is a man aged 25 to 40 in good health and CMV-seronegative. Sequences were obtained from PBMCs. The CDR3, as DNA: TGCGCCAGCAGCCAACTAGCGGGAGGTTCTGGGGCCAACGTCCTGACTTTC. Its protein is CASSQLAGGSGANVLTF.